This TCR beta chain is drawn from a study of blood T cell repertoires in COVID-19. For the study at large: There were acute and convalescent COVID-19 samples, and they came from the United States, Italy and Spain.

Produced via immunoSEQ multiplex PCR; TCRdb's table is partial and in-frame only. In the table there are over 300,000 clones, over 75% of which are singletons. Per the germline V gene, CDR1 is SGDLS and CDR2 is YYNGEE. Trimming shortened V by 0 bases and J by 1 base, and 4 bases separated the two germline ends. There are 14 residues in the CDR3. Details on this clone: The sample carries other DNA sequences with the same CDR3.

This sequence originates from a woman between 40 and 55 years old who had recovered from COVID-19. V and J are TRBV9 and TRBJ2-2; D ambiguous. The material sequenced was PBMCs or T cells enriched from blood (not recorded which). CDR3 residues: CASSVVQNTGELFF. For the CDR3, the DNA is TGTGCCAGCAGCGTAGTCCAGAACACCGGGGAGCTGTTTTTT.